The rows below give T cell receptor beta chains drawn from one sample of a study of human T cells and chemical hapten exposure. In TCRdb, the RACE reads were re-called with MiXCR into one record per CDR3 protein. This sample has roughly 70,000 distinct CDR3 sequences, with 9.8% found just once. The input for sequencing was whole blood, taken in connection with sensitization to the hapten diphenylcyclopropenone (DPC). All receptors derive from a woman between 35 and 50 years old with alopecia areata. Some clones in this sample may be carry-over from other donors' samples. CDR3s include the opening cysteine and the closing phenylalanine or tryptophan. D genes are given only for firm matches. The size entry is marked missing in some rows and otherwise reads once, few, many or a size class.

clone_size d_call j_call v_call cdr3_aa cdr3_nt
many - TRBJ2-5 TRBV9 CASSARNQGPGETQYF TGTGCCAGCAGCGCAAGGAATCAGGGGCCAGGGGAGACCCAGTACTTC
few - TRBJ1-4 TRBV20-1 CSAPRGSNEKLFF TGCAGTGCTCCCCGGGGTTCTAATGAAAAACTGTTTTTT
few TRBD1 TRBJ2-3 TRBV9 CASSALQGGTDTQYF TGTGCCAGCAGCGCACTCCAGGGGGGCACAGATACGCAGTATTTT
few TRBD1 TRBJ1-5 TRBV6-6 CASSSKTGGGQPQHF TGTGCCAGCAGTTCCAAGACAGGGGGCGGACAGCCCCAGCATTTT
many - TRBJ1-5 TRBV4-2 CASSQARKQPQHF TGTGCCAGCAGCCAAGCGCGGAAACAGCCCCAGCATTTT
few - TRBJ2-7 TRBV10-3 CAISERDQSYEQYF TGTGCCATCAGCGAGAGAGACCAGTCCTACGAGCAGTACTTC
many TRBD1 TRBJ1-1 TRBV6-5 CASSYGTGRDTEAFF TGTGCCAGCAGTTACGGGACAGGGAGGGACACTGAAGCTTTCTTT
few TRBD1 TRBJ2-6 TRBV4-1 CASSQEGFQGASGANVLTF TGCGCCAGCAGCCAAGAGGGTTTCCAGGGGGCGAGTGGGGCCAACGTCCTGACTTTC
- TRBD1 TRBJ2-7 TRBV6-5 CASSSPTGSSYEQYF TGTGCCAGCAGTTCCCCGACAGGGAGCTCCTACGAGCAGTACTTC
- - TRBJ2-1 TRBV11-2 CASSLGSPRGNEQFF TGTGCCAGCAGCTTAGGTTCCCCCCGGGGAAATGAGCAGTTCTTC
many - TRBJ2-1 TRBV20-1 CSAPDKGQSASVGEQFF TGCAGTGCGCCTGACAAAGGCCAGTCGGCGTCAGTGGGTGAGCAGTTCTTC
many - TRBJ1-2 TRBV9 CASSAREDRTYGYTF TGTGCCAGCAGCGCTCGAGAAGACAGGACGTATGGCTACACCTTC
many - TRBJ2-7 TRBV4-1 CASSQGGGYEQYF TGCGCCAGCAGCCAAGGGGGAGGATACGAGCAGTACTTC
- - TRBJ2-3 TRBV5-6 CASSLAGGGTDTQYF TGTGCCAGCAGCTTGGCTGGGGGCGGCACAGATACGCAGTATTTT
many - TRBJ1-4 TRBV7-2 CASSSGFIGEKLFF TGTGCCAGCAGCTCAGGGTTTATTGGAGAAAAACTGTTTTTT
many - TRBJ1-1 TRBV4-1 CASSQGGVDTEAFF TGCGCCAGCAGCCAAGGGGGGGTGGACACTGAAGCTTTCTTT
many TRBD2 TRBJ2-5 TRBV11-2 CASSFAGGQETQYF TGTGCCAGCAGCTTTGCGGGGGGGCAAGAGACCCAGTACTTC
many - TRBJ2-1 TRBV4-1 CASSQVRGQAHEQFF TGCGCCAGCAGCCAGGTCCGCGGCCAGGCCCATGAGCAGTTCTTC
many - TRBJ1-1 TRBV29-1 CSVERQGGTEAFF TGCAGCGTTGAACGGCAGGGAGGCACTGAAGCTTTCTTT
few - TRBJ2-3 TRBV6-2/TRBV6-3 CASSFGQPQGADTQYF TGTGCCAGCAGTTTTGGACAGCCCCAGGGCGCAGATACGCAGTATTTT
- - TRBJ1-2 TRBV4-3 CASSQDGTVWGPYTF TGCGCCAGCAGCCAAGATGGAACAGTCTGGGGACCCTACACCTTC
few - TRBJ2-7 TRBV10-2 CASSEWGSSYEQYF TGCGCCAGCAGTGAGTGGGGTAGCTCCTACGAGCAGTACTTC
few TRBD1 TRBJ1-5 TRBV6-1 CASRGRTGVGWTVGQPQHF TGTGCCAGCAGAGGGAGGACAGGGGTCGGTTGGACGGTTGGACAGCCCCAGCATTTT
- - TRBJ1-1 TRBV4-3 CASSQGLGRVTEAFF TGCGCCAGCAGCCAAGGTCTGGGGCGGGTCACTGAAGCTTTCTTT
few - TRBJ2-3 TRBV5-6 CASSLGPSTDTQYF TGTGCCAGCAGCTTAGGTCCCAGCACAGATACGCAGTATTTT
many - TRBJ2-5 TRBV18 CASSPEQETQYF TGTGCCAGCTCACCGGAACAAGAGACCCAGTACTTC
many TRBD2 TRBJ2-7 TRBV29-1 CSVTSGITYEQYF TGCAGCGTAACTAGCGGGATAACCTACGAGCAGTACTTC
many TRBD2 TRBJ2-1 TRBV7-9 CASSGPGLAGGLSYNEQFF TGTGCCAGCAGCGGGCCGGGACTAGCGGGGGGCCTCTCCTACAATGAGCAGTTCTTC
- - TRBJ2-1 TRBV12-3/TRBV12-4 CASSQGNQKHDEQFF TGTGCCAGCAGCCAGGGGAACCAAAAGCACGATGAGCAGTTCTTC
few - TRBJ2-3 TRBV29-1 CSVVIDTDTQYF TGCAGCGTTGTCATAGACACAGATACGCAGTATTTT
many - TRBJ1-5 TRBV20-1 CSAMMGQQPQHF TGCAGTGCTATGATGGGGCAACAGCCCCAGCATTTT
few - TRBJ2-1 TRBV20-1 CSAIRGYNEQFF TGCAGTGCTATCCGGGGGTACAATGAGCAGTTCTTC
few TRBD1 TRBJ2-2 TRBV9 CASSVGGTGLITGELFF TGTGCCAGCAGCGTAGGGGGGACAGGGTTGATCACCGGGGAGCTGTTTTTT
- TRBD2 TRBJ2-3 TRBV7-9 CASSPGSGADTQYF TGTGCCAGCAGCCCCGGGAGCGGGGCAGATACGCAGTATTTT
many - TRBJ2-5 TRBV6-5 CASSPPQGSPETQYF TGTGCCAGCAGTCCACCACAGGGATCCCCAGAGACCCAGTACTTC
many TRBD1 TRBJ1-1 TRBV24-1 CATSDPGQGAEAFF TGTGCCACCAGTGATCCGGGACAGGGTGCTGAAGCTTTCTTT
many - TRBJ1-1 TRBV18 CASSPSNEEAFF TGTGCCAGCTCACCGAGTAATGAAGAAGCTTTCTTT
many - TRBJ2-3 TRBV9 CASSPPVEAHTQYF TGTGCCAGCAGCCCGCCGGTTGAGGCCCATACGCAGTATTTT
- - TRBJ1-3 TRBV12-3/TRBV12-4 CASSRWTAPSGNTIYF TGTGCCAGCAGCCGTTGGACGGCGCCGTCTGGAAACACCATATATTTT
many - TRBJ1-2 TRBV19 CASTPDSRSYGYTF TGTGCCAGTACCCCGGACAGTCGCTCCTATGGCTACACCTTC
few - TRBJ2-7 TRBV11-2 CASSSRPGRGTPAYEQYF TGTGCCAGCAGCTCCCGCCCGGGACGGGGTACTCCCGCCTACGAGCAGTACTTC
many TRBD1 TRBJ1-2 TRBV3-1 CASRTGGIGGYTF TGTGCCAGCAGGACAGGGGGCATAGGTGGCTACACCTTC
many - TRBJ2-7 TRBV6-6 CASSSQGYEQYF TGTGCCAGCAGTTCACAGGGTTACGAGCAGTACTTC
few - TRBJ2-3 TRBV5-4 CASRRDRYTDTQYF TGTGCCAGCAGGCGGGACAGATACACAGATACGCAGTATTTT
many TRBD1 TRBJ1-2 TRBV24-1 CATSGTTGTGGGYTF TGTGCCACCAGTGGGACTACCGGGACAGGGGGTGGCTACACCTTC